This T cell receptor (beta chain) originates from a study of T cell responses to AZD1222 COVID-19 vaccine. Researchers grouped second doses given at about 4 or about 12 weeks into one pool. Regarding the study as a whole: After the peak T cell response, and only then, were repertoires sampled.

TCRdb's table, derived via immunoSEQ multiplex PCR, lists solely in-frame clones and lacks some. The sample has 90,000 to 150,000 clones; about 86% are singletons. On this clone: Its antigen is still unknown.

Germline V gives CDR1 SGHNT, CDR2 YYREEE (reference sequence). Trimming left V 0 bases short and J 3 bases short, with 9 bases between. The CDR3 length is 14 residues. The sequencing used peripheral blood, collected 28 days after the second AZD1222 dose. The chain employs TRBV5-4 and TRBJ1-1, with D possibly matching TRBD1 (5 bases). The TCR comes from an adult who received the AZD1222 COVID-19 vaccine. The CDR3 is CASSLAGPHTEAFF. The CDR3 nucleotides read TGTGCCAGCAGCTTGGCAGGGCCCCACACTGAAGCTTTCTTT.